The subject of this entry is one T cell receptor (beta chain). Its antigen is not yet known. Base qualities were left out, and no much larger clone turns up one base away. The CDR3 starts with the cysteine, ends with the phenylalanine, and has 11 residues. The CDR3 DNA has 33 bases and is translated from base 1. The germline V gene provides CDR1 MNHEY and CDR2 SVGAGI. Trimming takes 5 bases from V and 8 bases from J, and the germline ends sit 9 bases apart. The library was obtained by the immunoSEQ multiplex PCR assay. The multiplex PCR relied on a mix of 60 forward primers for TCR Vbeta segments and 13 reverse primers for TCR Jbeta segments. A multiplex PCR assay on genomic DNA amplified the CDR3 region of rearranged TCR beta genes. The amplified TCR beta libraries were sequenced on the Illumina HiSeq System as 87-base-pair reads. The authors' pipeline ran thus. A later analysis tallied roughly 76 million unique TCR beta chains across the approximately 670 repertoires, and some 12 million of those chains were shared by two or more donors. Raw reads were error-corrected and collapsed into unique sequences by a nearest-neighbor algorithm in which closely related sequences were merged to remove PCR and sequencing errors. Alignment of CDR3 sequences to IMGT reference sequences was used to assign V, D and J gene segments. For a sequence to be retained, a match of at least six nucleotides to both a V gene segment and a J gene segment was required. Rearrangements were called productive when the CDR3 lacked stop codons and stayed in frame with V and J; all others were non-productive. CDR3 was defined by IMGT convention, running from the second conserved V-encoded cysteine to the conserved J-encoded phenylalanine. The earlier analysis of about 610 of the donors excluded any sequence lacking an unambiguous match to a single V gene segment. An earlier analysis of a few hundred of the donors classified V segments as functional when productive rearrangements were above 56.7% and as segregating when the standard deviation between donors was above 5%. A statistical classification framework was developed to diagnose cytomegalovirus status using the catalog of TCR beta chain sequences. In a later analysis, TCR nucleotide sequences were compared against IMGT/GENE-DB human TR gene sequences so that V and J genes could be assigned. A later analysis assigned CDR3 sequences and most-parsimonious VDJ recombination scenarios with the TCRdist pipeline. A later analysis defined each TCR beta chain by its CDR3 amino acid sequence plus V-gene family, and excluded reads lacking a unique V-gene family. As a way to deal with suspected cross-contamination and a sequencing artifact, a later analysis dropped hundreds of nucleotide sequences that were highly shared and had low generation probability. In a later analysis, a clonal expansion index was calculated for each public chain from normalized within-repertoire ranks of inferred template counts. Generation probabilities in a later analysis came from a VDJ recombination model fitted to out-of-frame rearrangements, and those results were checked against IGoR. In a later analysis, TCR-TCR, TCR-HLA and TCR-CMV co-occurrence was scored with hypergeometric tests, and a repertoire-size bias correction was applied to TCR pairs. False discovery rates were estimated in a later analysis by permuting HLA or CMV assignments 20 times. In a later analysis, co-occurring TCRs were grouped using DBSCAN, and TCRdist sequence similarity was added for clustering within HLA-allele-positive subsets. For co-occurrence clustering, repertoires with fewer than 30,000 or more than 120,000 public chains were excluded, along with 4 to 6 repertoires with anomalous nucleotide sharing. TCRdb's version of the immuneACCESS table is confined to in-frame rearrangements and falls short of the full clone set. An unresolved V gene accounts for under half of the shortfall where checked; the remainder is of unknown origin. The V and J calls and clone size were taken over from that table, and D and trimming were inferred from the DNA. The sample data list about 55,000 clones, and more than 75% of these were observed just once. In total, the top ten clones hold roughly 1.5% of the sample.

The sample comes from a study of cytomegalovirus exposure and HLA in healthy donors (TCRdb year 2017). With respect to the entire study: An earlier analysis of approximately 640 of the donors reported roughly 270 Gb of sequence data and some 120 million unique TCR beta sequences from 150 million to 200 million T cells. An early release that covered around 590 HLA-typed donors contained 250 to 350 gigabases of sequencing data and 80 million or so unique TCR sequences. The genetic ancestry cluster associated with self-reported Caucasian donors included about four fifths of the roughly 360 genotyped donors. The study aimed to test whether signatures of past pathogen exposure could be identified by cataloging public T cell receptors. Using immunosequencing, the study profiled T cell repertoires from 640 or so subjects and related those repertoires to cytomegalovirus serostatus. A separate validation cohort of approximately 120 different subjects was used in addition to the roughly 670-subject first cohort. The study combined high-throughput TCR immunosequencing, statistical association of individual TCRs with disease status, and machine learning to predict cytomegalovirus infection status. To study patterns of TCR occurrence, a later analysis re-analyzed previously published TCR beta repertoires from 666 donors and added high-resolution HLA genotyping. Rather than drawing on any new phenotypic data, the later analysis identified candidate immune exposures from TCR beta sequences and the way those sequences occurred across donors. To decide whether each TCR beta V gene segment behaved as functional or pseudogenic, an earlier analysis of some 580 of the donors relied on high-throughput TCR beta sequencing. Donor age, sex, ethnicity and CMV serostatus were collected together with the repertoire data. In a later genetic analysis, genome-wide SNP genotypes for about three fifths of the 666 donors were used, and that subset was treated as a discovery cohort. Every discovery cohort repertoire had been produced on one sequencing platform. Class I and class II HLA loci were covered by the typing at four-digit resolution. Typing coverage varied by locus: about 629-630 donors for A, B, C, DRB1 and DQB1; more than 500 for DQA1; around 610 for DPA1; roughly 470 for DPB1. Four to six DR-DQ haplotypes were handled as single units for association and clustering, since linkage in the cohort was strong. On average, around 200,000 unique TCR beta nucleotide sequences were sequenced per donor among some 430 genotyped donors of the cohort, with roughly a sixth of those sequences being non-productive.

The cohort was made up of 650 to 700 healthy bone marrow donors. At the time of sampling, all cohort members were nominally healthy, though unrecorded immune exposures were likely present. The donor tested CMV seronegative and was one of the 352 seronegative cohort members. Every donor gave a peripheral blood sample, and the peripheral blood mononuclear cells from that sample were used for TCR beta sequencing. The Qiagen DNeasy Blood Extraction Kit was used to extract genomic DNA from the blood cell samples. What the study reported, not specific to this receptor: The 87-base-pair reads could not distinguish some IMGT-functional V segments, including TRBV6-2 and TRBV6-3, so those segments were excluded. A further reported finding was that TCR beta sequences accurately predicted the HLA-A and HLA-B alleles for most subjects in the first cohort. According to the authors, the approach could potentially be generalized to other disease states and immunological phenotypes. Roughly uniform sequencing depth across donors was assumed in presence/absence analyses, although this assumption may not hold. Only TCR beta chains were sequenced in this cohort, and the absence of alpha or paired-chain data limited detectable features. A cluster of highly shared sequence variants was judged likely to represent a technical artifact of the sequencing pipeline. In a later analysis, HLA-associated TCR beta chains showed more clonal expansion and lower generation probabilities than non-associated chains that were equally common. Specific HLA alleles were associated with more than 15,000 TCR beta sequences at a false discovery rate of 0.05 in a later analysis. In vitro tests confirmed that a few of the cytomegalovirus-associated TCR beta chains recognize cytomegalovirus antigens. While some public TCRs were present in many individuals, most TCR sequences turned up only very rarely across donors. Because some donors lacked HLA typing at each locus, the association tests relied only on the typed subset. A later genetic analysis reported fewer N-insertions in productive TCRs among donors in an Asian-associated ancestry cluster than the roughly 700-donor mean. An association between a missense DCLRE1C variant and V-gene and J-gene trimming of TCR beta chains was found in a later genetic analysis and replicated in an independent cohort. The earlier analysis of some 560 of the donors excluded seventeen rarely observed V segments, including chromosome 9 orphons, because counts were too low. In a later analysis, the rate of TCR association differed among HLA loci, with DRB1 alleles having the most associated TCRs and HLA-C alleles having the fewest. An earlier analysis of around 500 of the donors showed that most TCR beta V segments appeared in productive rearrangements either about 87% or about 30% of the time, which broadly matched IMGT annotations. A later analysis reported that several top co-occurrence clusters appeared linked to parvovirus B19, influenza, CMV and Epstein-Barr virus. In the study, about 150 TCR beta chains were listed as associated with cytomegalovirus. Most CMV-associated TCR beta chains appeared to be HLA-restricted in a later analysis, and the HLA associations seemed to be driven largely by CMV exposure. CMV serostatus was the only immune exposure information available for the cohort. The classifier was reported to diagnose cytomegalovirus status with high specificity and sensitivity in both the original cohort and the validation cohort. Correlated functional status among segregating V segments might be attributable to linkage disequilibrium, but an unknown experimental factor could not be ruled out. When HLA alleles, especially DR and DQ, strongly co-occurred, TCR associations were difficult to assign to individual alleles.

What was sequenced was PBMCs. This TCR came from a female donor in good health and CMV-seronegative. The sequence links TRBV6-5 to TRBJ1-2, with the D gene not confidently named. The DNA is TGTGCCAGCAGTCGGGGTGACGGCTACACCTTC. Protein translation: CASSRGDGYTF.